What follows is one T cell receptor (beta chain) and its context. The target antigen is unknown. This CDR3 has 9 amino acids. Trimming removed 3 bases at V and 9 bases at J, with 4 bases between. Looked up from germline, CDR1 is DFQATT and CDR2 is SNEGSKA (reference sequence). Collection occurred without any documented infections or immune events in donors. Sequencing used immunoSEQ multiplex PCR; TCRdb keeps in-frame clones, though not all of them. The sample holds approximately 90,000 clones, 70% to 90% seen once. The sample comes from a study of identifying expanded T cells in peripheral blood. Study results and limitations: Across healthy donors, higher total template counts meant significantly greater approximately 2-week count variance. Technical replicates showed approximately 1.2 changed clones; roughly two weeks around 15; four weeks 19.

The V call is TRBV20-1, the J call TRBJ2-3; D unresolved. Sequenced input: blood. The TCR was taken from a person between 18 and 75 years old in good health. CDR3 amino acids: CSASDTQYF. For the CDR3, the DNA is TGCAGTGCTAGCGACACGCAGTATTTT.